Listed here are 20 T cell receptor beta chains from one sample, sequenced in a study of PD-L1 blockade in urothelial cancer. Profiling relied on immunoSEQ multiplex PCR, and the TCRdb table lists in-frame clones only, not all of them. The top ten hold roughly 3.6% of the sample, which has tens of thousands of clones, approximately 80% seen once. The sample in question was PBMCs, obtained around atezolizumab (anti-PD-L1) treatment. The receptors shown here come from an older man with urothelial cancer.

The chain joins TRBV15 to TRBJ1-4; 7 bases align to TRBD1. Trimming at V came to 5 bases and at J to 4 bases, leaving 7 bases not matched to a gene. This CDR3 is built from 15 residues. Germline lookup yields CDR1 LNHNV and CDR2 YYDKDF (reference sequence). The CDR3 DNA reads TGTGCCACCAGCCCATCGACAGGGCTTAATGAAAAACTGTTTTTT. Amino acids: CATSPSTGLNEKLFF.

This clone was counted a single time. The rearrangement links TRBV9 to TRBJ2-1, with 14 bases aligning to TRBD2. Germline CDR1 SGDLS, CDR2 YYNGEE. The CDR3 covers 16 residues. J was trimmed by 15 bases and V by 0 bases; bases with no gene match: 11. CDR3 nucleotide sequence: TGTGCCAGCAGCGTAGAGGTGGGGGGACTAGCGGGAGTGAGGTTCTTC. Translation gives CASSVEVGGLAGVRFF.

The V call is TRBV28, the J call TRBJ2-2, with D possibly TRBD2 on 7 matching bases. The germline V and J ends were trimmed by 7 bases and 3 bases, with 12 bases remaining between them. Germline-derived CDR1 and CDR2 are MDHEN and SYDVKM. This CDR3 has 14 amino acids. CDR3 coding DNA: TGTGCCAGCACCTTGGGGGGGCACACCGGGGAGCTGTTTTTT. It specifies CASTLGGHTGELFF.

The chain is built from TRBV7-9 and TRBJ1-4, with D unresolved. CDR1 is SEHNR, CDR2 FQNEAQ, per germline (reference sequence). V lost 2 bases to trimming and J lost 9 bases, with 16 bases between them. CDR3 size: 15 residues. This CDR3 is CASSLWAVGLKKLFF. CDR3 nucleotide sequence: TGTGCCAGCAGCTTATGGGCAGTTGGTTTGAAAAAACTGTTTTTT.

The gene calls are TRBV27 and TRBJ2-3; possible D gene TRBD1, 6 bases. Germline V CDR1 and CDR2: MNHEY, SMNVEV (reference sequence). V shed 7 bases and J shed 1 base, with 15 bases lying between them. There are 15 residues in the CDR3. In nucleotides, the CDR3 is TGTGCCAGCAACTCCAGGGACACAGGCACAGATACGCAGTATTTT. Translated, it gives CASNSRDTGTDTQYF.

Here the CDR3 reads CASSIASRGKEKLFF. CDR3 in DNA: TGTGCCAGTAGTATAGCGTCCAGGGGGAAAGAAAAACTGTTTTTT. The chain has TRBV19 and TRBJ1-4; 7 bases align to TRBD1. The CDR3 is 15 amino acids. The V and J ends lost 1 base and 8 bases, in that order; junction bases with no gene match: 7. In germline, CDR1 is LNHDA, CDR2 SQIVND (reference sequence). Supplemented by reference TRBV19 and TRBJ1-4, the full variable domain reads DGGITQSPKYLFRKEGQNVTLSCEQNLNHDAMYWYRQDPGQGLRLIYYSQIVNDFQKGDIAEGYSVSREKKESFPLTVTSAQKNPTAFYLCASSIASRGKEKLFFGSGTQLSVL.

The chain uses TRBV27 and TRBJ2-1, with 7 bases lining up with TRBD2. The CDR3 loop spans 15 amino acids. J lost 5 bases, V lost 5 bases, and 9 bases had no gene match. The germline V gene has CDR1 MNHEY and CDR2 SMNVEV (reference sequence). The CDR3 DNA follows: TGTGCCAGCAGTATACTAGCGAACATAGACAATGAGCAGTTCTTC. The encoded protein is CASSILANIDNEQFF.

This chain joins TRBV10-3 and TRBJ1-3; no firm D call. Germline V gene lookup returns CDR1 ENHRY and CDR2 SYGVKD. The CDR3 covers 13 residues. V was pared by 7 bases and J by 5 bases, with 12 bases between. As DNA, the CDR3 is TGTGCCATCATCCCCCCTTCTCGAAACACCATATATTTT. Translating it yields CAIIPPSRNTIYF.

This sequence joins TRBV10-3 and TRBJ1-3; D not resolved. CDR1 is ENHRY and CDR2 is SYGVKD in the germline V gene. Deletions cut 0 bases from V and 9 bases from J, with 15 bases between. This CDR3 contains 15 residues. CDR3 sequence: CAISESYSGVGTIYF. In DNA form, the CDR3 reads TGTGCCATCAGTGAGTCATACTCTGGAGTAGGCACCATATATTTT.

This chain uses TRBV13 with TRBJ2-1; 9 nucleotides match TRBD2. This CDR3 is built from 19 residues. Looked up from germline, CDR1 is PRHDT and CDR2 is FYEKMQ (reference sequence). After removal of 5 bases from V and 9 bases from J, the junction contained 23 bases not matched to a gene. In DNA, the CDR3 is TGTGCCAGCAGCCGGACAACCCGGCGGGGGGGCCTTCTAAGTGGTGAGCAGTTCTTC. Residues: CASSRTTRRGGLLSGEQFF.

This clone was recorded once. The gene calls are TRBV5-1 and TRBJ2-1; 8 bases line up with TRBD2. CDR1 is SGHRS, CDR2 YFSETQ, per germline. The CDR3 has 16 amino acids. The junction had 8 bases not matched to a gene; V was cut back by 0 bases and J by 6 bases. CDR3 residues: CASSLATGLALNEQFF. CDR3 in DNA: TGCGCCAGCAGCTTGGCCACTGGACTAGCCCTCAATGAGCAGTTCTTC.

The chain uses TRBV7-9 and TRBJ2-7, with a tentative D call TRBD1 (6 bases). The ends were cut back, 5 bases at V and 0 bases at J, with 11 bases in the middle. This CDR3 region has 14 residues. Germline CDR1 is SEHNR and CDR2 is FQNEAQ (reference sequence). This CDR3 reads CASSETGFSYEQYF. The DNA for the CDR3 is TGTGCCAGCAGCGAGACAGGATTCTCCTACGAGCAGTACTTC.

This chain's CDR3 is CASSLTGTVTYEQYF. The CDR3 bases are TGTGCCAGCAGCTTAACCGGGACAGTTACCTACGAGCAGTACTTC. The rearrangement joins TRBV7-2 to TRBJ2-7; 7 bases match TRBD1. Trimming cost V 2 bases and J 2 bases; bases outside gene matches: 6. Germline-derived CDR1 and CDR2 are SGHTA and FQGNSA. The length of the CDR3 is 15 residues. Full variable domain (rest looked up from reference TRBV7-2 and TRBJ2-7): GAGVSQSPSNKVTEKGKDVELRCDPISGHTALYWYRQSLGQGLEFLIYFQGNSAPDKSGLPSDRFSAERTGGSVSTLTIQRTQQEDSAVYLCASSLTGTVTYEQYFGPGTRLTVT.

This chain joins TRBV7-9 and TRBJ2-3, with D uncertain. The germline V and J ends were trimmed by 1 base and 0 bases, with 5 bases remaining between them. CDR3 size: 14 residues. Germline values: CDR1 SEHNR, CDR2 FQNEAQ (reference sequence). CDR3 DNA: TGTGCCAGCAGCTTAGACGGGAGCACAGATACGCAGTATTTT. Protein sequence: CASSLDGSTDTQYF.

This chain connects TRBV4-3 to TRBJ2-7; no clear D gene. The ends were cut back, 4 bases at V and 4 bases at J, with 17 bases in the middle. Looked up from germline, CDR1 is LGHNA and CDR2 is YSLEER. The CDR3 loop spans 15 amino acids. This chain's CDR3 is CASSPSWASVYEQYF. The CDR3 coding sequence is TGCGCCAGCAGCCCCTCCTGGGCCAGTGTATACGAGCAGTACTTC.

The chain employs TRBV4-3 and TRBJ2-1; 8 positions match TRBD1. CDR1 and CDR2 from the germline V gene are LGHNA and YSLEER. The V segment lost 1 base and the J segment 4 bases; nucleotides outside the gene matches: 3. This CDR3 region has 15 residues. CDR3 loop: CASSQGGQAYNEQFF. The CDR3 coding sequence is TGCGCCAGCAGCCAAGGGGGACAGGCTTACAATGAGCAGTTCTTC.

The chain couples TRBV6-1 to TRBJ2-7; maybe TRBD1 (6 bases). Trimming shortened V by 3 bases and J by 6 bases, and 24 bases separated the two germline ends. CDR1 is MNHNS and CDR2 is SASEGT in the germline V gene. The CDR3 has 17 amino acids. The CDR3 DNA reads as TGTGCCAGCAGTGAGGGTGGTATTTGGGGGCTTGTTGGCGAGCAGTACTTC. Its protein product is CASSEGGIWGLVGEQYF.

The rearrangement uses TRBV5-4 and TRBJ1-2; possibly TRBD1 for D (5 bases). Germline V gene data show CDR1 as SGHNT and CDR2 as YYREEE (reference sequence). The CDR3 length is 15 residues. V was shortened by 4 bases and J by 6 bases, with 19 bases between the two germline ends. In DNA, the CDR3 is TGTGCCAGCAGCCAGGTCGGCCAGACAGTCAATGGCTACACCTTC. Amino acids: CASSQVGQTVNGYTF.

This clone was recorded only once. The rearrangement joins TRBV18 to TRBJ2-5, with 7 bases identical to TRBD1. Trimming cost V 6 bases and J 7 bases; bases outside gene matches: 8. The CDR3 extends over 13 amino acids. CDR1 KGHSH and CDR2 LQKENI come from the germline V gene. CDR3 in amino acids: CASSDRAGGTQYF. CDR3 nucleotides: TGTGCCAGCTCCGACAGGGCAGGAGGGACCCAGTACTTC.

V usage is TRBV18 and J usage is TRBJ1-2; D perhaps matches TRBD1 (5 bases). The CDR3 runs 15 residues. Trimming took 2 bases from V and 7 from J, leaving 17 bases between them. CDR1 and CDR2 from the germline V gene are KGHSH and LQKENI. This chain's CDR3 is CASSPSQAATSGYTF. CDR3 nucleotides: TGTGCCAGCTCACCATCACAGGCCGCGACTAGTGGCTACACCTTC.